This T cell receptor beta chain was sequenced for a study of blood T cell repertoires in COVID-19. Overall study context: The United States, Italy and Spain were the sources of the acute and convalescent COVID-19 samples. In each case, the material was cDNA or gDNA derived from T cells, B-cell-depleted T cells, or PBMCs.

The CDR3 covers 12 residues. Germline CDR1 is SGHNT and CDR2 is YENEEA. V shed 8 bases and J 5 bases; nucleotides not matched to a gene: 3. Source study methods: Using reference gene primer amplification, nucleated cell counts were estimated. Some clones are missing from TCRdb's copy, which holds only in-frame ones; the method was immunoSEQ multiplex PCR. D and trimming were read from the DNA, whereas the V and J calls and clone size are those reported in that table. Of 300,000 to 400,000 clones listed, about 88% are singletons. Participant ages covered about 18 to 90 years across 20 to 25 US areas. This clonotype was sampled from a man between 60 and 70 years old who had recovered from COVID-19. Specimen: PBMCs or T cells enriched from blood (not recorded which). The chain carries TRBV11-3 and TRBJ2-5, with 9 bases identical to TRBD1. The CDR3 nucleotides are TGTGCCAGCTTAGGGACAGGGGAGACCCAGTACTTC. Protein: CASLGTGETQYF.